Described below is a single TCR beta chain sequence and its context. The target antigen is unknown. In TCRdb, the reads were re-called with MiXCR into one record per CDR3 protein. The sample holds around 450,000 distinct CDR3 sequences, roughly 30% seen once. The CDR3 loop spans 12 amino acids. The V end was cut by 5 bases, the J end by 9 bases, with 13 bases between. In germline, CDR1 is MNHEY, CDR2 SMNVEV (reference sequence). This sample is part of a study of T cell repertoires in cytomegalovirus infection. On the study more broadly: A matching HLA type, together with CMV infection, was signaled by public TCR beta signatures.

Study-wide findings and caveats: Dominating the ex vivo response were TCR beta clonotypes that were CMV-specific and HLA-C-restricted. Of the TCR beta families, the public ones yielded a cumulative frequency that identified carriers of CMV plus the relevant HLA.

V gene TRBV27 combines with J gene TRBJ2-5, with D possibly being TRBD2 (7 bases). This sequence originates from a human donor in good health (CMV status not recorded). Some clones in this sample may be carry-over from other donors' samples. Sequenced sample: PBMCs. The CDR3 DNA reads as TGTGCCAGCAGTGGGGGGGCGGGGGCCCAGTACTTC. Amino acids: CASSGGAGAQYF.